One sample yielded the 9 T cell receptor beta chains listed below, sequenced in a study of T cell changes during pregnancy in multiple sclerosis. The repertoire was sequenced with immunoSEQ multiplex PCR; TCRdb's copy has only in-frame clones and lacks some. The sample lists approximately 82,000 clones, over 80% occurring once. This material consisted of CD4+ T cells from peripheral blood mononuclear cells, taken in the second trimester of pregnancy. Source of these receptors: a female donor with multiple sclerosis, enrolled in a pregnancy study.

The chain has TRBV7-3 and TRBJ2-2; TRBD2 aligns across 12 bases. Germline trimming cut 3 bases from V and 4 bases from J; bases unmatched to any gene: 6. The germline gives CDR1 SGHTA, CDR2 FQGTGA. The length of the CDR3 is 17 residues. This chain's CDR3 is CASSFARGLAGTGELFF. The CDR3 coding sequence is TGTGCCAGCAGCTTCGCGAGGGGACTAGCGGGCACCGGGGAGCTGTTTTTT. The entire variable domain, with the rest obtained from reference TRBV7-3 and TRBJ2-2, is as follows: GAGVSQTPSNKVTEKGKYVELRCDPISGHTALYWYRQSLGQGPEFLIYFQGTGAADDSGLPNDRFFAVRPEGSVSTLKIQRTERGDSAVYLCASSFARGLAGTGELFFGEGSRLTVL.

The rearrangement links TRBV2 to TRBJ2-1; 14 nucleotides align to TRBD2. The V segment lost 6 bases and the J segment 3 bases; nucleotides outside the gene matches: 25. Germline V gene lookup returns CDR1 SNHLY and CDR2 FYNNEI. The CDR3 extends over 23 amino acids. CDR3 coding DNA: TGTGCCAGCAGGGGGGGACCGGGGACGACCGGGACTAGCGGGAGCTATCGCTACAATGAGCAGTTCTTC. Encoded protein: CASRGGPGTTGTSGSYRYNEQFF.

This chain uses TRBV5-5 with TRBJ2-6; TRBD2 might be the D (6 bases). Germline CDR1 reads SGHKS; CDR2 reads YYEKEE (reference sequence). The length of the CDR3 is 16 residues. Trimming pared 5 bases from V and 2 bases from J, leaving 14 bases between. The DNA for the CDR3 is TGTGCCAGCAGTAGCCTGGGGGGAACTGGGGCCAACGTCCTGACTTTC. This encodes CASSSLGGTGANVLTF.

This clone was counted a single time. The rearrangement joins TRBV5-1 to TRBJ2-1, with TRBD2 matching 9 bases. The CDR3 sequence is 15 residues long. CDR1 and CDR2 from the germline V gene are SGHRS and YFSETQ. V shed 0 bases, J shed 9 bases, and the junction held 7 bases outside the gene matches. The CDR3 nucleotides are TGCGCCAGCAGCTTGGAAGGCGGGAGGGCTCGTGAGCAGTTCTTC. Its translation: CASSLEGGRAREQFF.

The CDR3 DNA reads TGTGCCAGCAGCTGGGAGGGGACCAGGCGCTACACCTTC. Its translation is CASSWEGTRRYTF. The chain recombines TRBV7-9 with TRBJ1-2; possibly TRBD1 for D (5 bases). The CDR3 runs 13 residues. Germline V gene data show CDR1 as SEHNR and CDR2 as FQNEAQ (reference sequence). With 4 bases removed from V and 9 bases from J, the gap between germline ends came to 15 bases.

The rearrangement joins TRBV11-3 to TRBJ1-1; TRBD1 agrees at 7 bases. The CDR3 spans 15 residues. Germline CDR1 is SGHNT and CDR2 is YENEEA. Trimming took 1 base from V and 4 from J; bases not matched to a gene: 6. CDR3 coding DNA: TGTGCCAGCAGCTTAGGATCCAGGGGGGTCACTGAAGCTTTCTTT. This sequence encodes CASSLGSRGVTEAFF.

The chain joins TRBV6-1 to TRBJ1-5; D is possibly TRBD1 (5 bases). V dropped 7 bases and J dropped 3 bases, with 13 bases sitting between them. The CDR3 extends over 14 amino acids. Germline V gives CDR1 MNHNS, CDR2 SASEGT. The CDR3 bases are TGTGCCAGCACGACAGCCTCGATCAATCAGCCCCAGCATTTT. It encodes CASTTASINQPQHF.

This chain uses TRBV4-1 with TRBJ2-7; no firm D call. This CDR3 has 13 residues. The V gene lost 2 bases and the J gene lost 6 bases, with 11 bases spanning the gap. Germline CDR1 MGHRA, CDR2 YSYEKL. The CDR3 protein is CASSQLIVSEQYF. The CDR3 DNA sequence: TGCGCCAGCAGCCAACTCATAGTGTCCGAGCAGTACTTC.

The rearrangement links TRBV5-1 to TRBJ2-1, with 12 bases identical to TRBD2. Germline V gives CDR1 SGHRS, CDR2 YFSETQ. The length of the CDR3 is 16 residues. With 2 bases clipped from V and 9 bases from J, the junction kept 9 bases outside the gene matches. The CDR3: CASSLRTSGAGGEQFF. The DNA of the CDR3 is TGCGCCAGCAGCTTAAGGACTAGCGGGGCCGGGGGTGAGCAGTTCTTC.